The sequence of this TCR beta chain was determined in a study of regulatory T cells in long-lasting Graves disease. In the study overall: Graves' patients, newly diagnosed, had taken antithyroid drugs under 3 months.

The V end lost 6 bases, the J end lost 1 base, and 15 bases lay between the germline ends. Germline CDR1 reads DFQATT; CDR2 reads SNEGSKA (reference sequence). This CDR3 is 14 amino acids long. This clonotype was picked up many times. The authors built TCR beta libraries using iRepertoire HTBI primers and Arm-PCR of CDR3 regions. TCRdb ran MiXCR on the multiplex PCR reads and lists one entry per CDR3 protein. The sample lists hundreds of thousands of distinct CDR3 sequences, about 13% occurring once. The time point was: newly diagnosed GD, antithyroid drugs for less than 3 months. PBMC RNA served as the TCR library source. This sample was also put to use in a study of T cells in Graves' hyperthyroidism and ophthalmopathy. As that study records: The diagnostic basis comprised clinical symptoms, serum thyroxine and TRAb, thyroid ultrasound and orbital computed tomography. Among thyroid clonotypes expanded above 0.001, most also appeared in blood.

The origin of this receptor is a man aged 25-40 years with Graves disease. The sequencing used peripheral blood mononuclear cells (PBMCs), collected at new diagnosis, from a patient treated with antithyroid drugs. The chain is built from TRBV20-1 and TRBJ2-5; D gene ambiguous. The CDR3 DNA is TGCAGTGCAACCACGGGTGCGATCCAAGAGACCCAGTACTTC. Protein sequence: CSATTGAIQETQYF.